This passage covers 30 T cell receptor beta chains from one sample sequenced in a study of T cells in Graves' hyperthyroidism and ophthalmopathy. Amplification of TCR beta CDR3 regions used RNA as the template. The TCR CDR3 first-round RT-PCR relied on the HTBI primer set. From the multiplex PCR reads, TCRdb called clonotypes with MiXCR, one entry per CDR3 protein. The table lists under 400,000 distinct CDR3 sequences, about a sixth of them singletons. The material sequenced was blood. The receptors were sampled from a woman in her forties with Graves' ophthalmopathy.

This clonotype was seen at least ten times. This CDR3 is CASIQRTGRRVEAFF. DNA for the CDR3: TGTGCCAGCATCCAGAGAACCGGACGGCGAGTTGAAGCTTTCTTT. The chain employs TRBV27 and TRBJ1-1, with no clear D. Per germline, CDR1 MNHEY and CDR2 SMNVEV (reference sequence). This CDR3 region has 15 residues. V was shortened by 7 bases and J by 7 bases, with 22 bases between the two germline ends.

This clonotype was counted many times. The chain couples TRBV6-1 to TRBJ2-5, with D possibly TRBD2 on 6 matching bases. Germline loops: CDR1 MNHNS, CDR2 SASEGT. This CDR3 has 12 residues. With 6 bases removed from V and 4 bases from J, the gap between germline ends came to 9 bases. The CDR3 protein is CASRGAGETQYF. Written as DNA, the CDR3 is TGTGCCAGCAGGGGAGCGGGAGAGACCCAGTACTTC.

This clonotype was observed at least ten times. This sequence joins TRBV6-1 and TRBJ2-7, with 12 bases identical to TRBD1. Germline loops: CDR1 MNHNS, CDR2 SASEGT. J lost 3 bases, V lost 7 bases, and 7 bases had no gene match. The CDR3 has 15 amino acids. In nucleotides, the CDR3 is TGTGCCAGCACCCTAGGGACAGGGGGCATCTACGAGCAGTACTTC. Its protein product is CASTLGTGGIYEQYF.

This clonotype appeared many times. This chain joins TRBV2 and TRBJ1-5; 10 bases match TRBD1. The CDR3 is 13 amino acids. J was trimmed by 4 bases and V by 6 bases; bases with no gene match: 0. Germline V gives CDR1 SNHLY, CDR2 FYNNEI. Written as DNA, the CDR3 is TGTGCCAGCAGGGGACAGGGGAATCAGCCCCAGCATTTT. Its protein is CASRGQGNQPQHF.

The V gene is TRBV12-3 or TRBV12-4, the J gene TRBJ1-1; D perhaps matches TRBD1 (6 bases). Trimming stripped 3 bases from V and 10 bases from J, with 12 bases between. This CDR3 is 12 amino acids long. The CDR3, as DNA: TGTGCCAGCAGTTTGGAGGGACAACGAGCTTTCTTT. Its translation is CASSLEGQRAFF.

This clonotype was counted a few times. This chain uses TRBV19 with TRBJ2-2; D uncertain. The germline CDR1 and CDR2 sequences are LNHDA and SQIVND (reference sequence). There are 16 residues in the CDR3. V was pared by 4 bases and J by 2 bases, with 14 bases between. The CDR3 sequence is CASSKVETRNTGELFF. The CDR3 region has the DNA TGTGCCAGTAGTAAGGTTGAAACAAGAAACACCGGGGAGCTGTTTTTT.

This clonotype was counted many times. The chain has TRBV28 and TRBJ2-7; the D is unclear. CDR1 is MDHEN and CDR2 is SYDVKM in the germline V gene. The CDR3 is 13 amino acids. The V end was cut by 5 bases, the J end by 0 bases, with 8 bases between. CDR3 loop: CASSTPSSYEQYF. The DNA for the CDR3 is TGTGCCAGCAGTACACCTAGCTCCTACGAGCAGTACTTC.

In its sample, this clonotype was seen many times. V usage is TRBV27 and J usage is TRBJ1-1, with D maybe TRBD1 (6 bases). Germline V gives CDR1 MNHEY, CDR2 SMNVEV (reference sequence). The V gene lost 5 bases and the J gene lost 9 bases, with 19 bases spanning the gap. The CDR3 runs to 14 residues. The CDR3 DNA reads as TGTGCCAGCAGTCCTCTCGGGGGGGGGCGAAAAGCTTTCTTT. Protein product: CASSPLGGGRKAFF.

In the case of this clonotype: Since a much larger clone is just one base distant, this may be a read error. J is TRBJ2-3 and V is TRBV6-1, with TRBD2 identical over 12 bases. CDR1 is MNHNS and CDR2 is SASEGT in the germline V gene. With 1 base clipped from V and 5 bases from J, the junction kept 1 base outside the gene matches. The CDR3 is 15 residues long. CDR3 nucleotide sequence: TGTGCCAGCAGTGAAGGACTAGCGGGAGTAGATACGCAGTATTTT. Translating gives CASSEGLAGVDTQYF.

This clonotype has a count of ten or more. The chain recombines TRBV7-8 with TRBJ2-7, with D possibly TRBD2 on 5 matching bases. V was pared by 1 base and J by 2 bases, with 6 bases between. Germline V gene lookup returns CDR1 SGHVS and CDR2 FQNEAQ. The CDR3 is made up of 13 amino acids. The DNA of the CDR3 is TGTGCCAGCAGCTTAGGGAGGACCTACGAGCAGTACTTC. Its translation is CASSLGRTYEQYF.

This clonotype showed up many times. The rearrangement joins TRBV28 to TRBJ2-2; TRBD2 aligns across 11 bases. The CDR3 is 21 residues long. Germline loops: CDR1 MDHEN, CDR2 SYDVKM. The V gene end was trimmed by 1 base and the J gene end by 0 bases; junction bases not matched to a gene: 13. CDR3 DNA: TGTGCCAGCAGTTTATTCCGGCGTGCTAGCGGGGGGTCGACGAACACCGGGGAGCTGTTTTTT. Translation gives CASSLFRRASGGSTNTGELFF.

The table lists this clonotype with many counts. The genes are TRBV2 and TRBJ2-7; TRBD1 matches 7 bases. This CDR3 region has 14 residues. The ends lost 4 bases at V and 4 bases at J; junction bases unmatched: 7. The germline V gene has CDR1 SNHLY and CDR2 FYNNEI. CDR3 DNA: TGTGCCAGCAGTGTAATGACAGGGTTATACGAGCAGTACTTC. The encoded protein is CASSVMTGLYEQYF.

This clonotype has a count of ten or more. The V and J genes are TRBV19 and TRBJ1-5, with D maybe TRBD1 (6 bases). The CDR3 contains 15 residues. The V end was cut by 10 bases, the J end by 1 base, with 17 bases between. In germline, CDR1 is LNHDA, CDR2 SQIVND (reference sequence). This chain's CDR3 is CATSRGQGSNQPQHF. The DNA of the CDR3 is TGTGCCACCTCTCGGGGGCAGGGCAGCAATCAGCCCCAGCATTTT.

This clonotype was recorded many times. V is TRBV27 and J is TRBJ2-7; 9 positions agree with TRBD2. V shed 5 bases and J 3 bases; nucleotides not matched to a gene: 11. This CDR3 region has 16 residues. Germline loops: CDR1 MNHEY, CDR2 SMNVEV (reference sequence). The CDR3 nucleotides are TGTGCCAGCAGTCCCCTGAGTAGCGGGAGTTTCTACGAGCAGTACTTC. Translation gives CASSPLSSGSFYEQYF.

This clonotype was counted many times. CDR3 in amino acids: CASSFVKSGYTF. CDR3 coding DNA: TGTGCCAGCAGTTTCGTGAAGTCTGGCTACACCTTC. The chain joins TRBV28 to TRBJ1-2, with D unresolved. Germline V CDR1 and CDR2: MDHEN, SYDVKM. V lost 3 bases and J 7 bases, leaving 9 bases between the germline ends. This CDR3 spans 12 amino acids.

J is TRBJ2-2 and V is TRBV12-5; D gene unclear. Trimming shortened V by 3 bases and J by 3 bases, and 11 bases separated the two germline ends. The CDR3 spans 15 residues. Germline lookup yields CDR1 LGHNT and CDR2 FRNRAP. The CDR3 DNA is TGTGCTAGTGGTTTCTCGCAGATGGACACCGGGGAGCTGTTTTTT. Its protein product is CASGFSQMDTGELFF.

This clonotype was detected many times. This rearrangement joins TRBV6-5 to TRBJ1-5, with D unresolved. Germline values: CDR1 MNHEY, CDR2 SVGAGI. CDR3 size: 13 residues. The V gene lost 0 bases and the J gene lost 7 bases, with 7 bases spanning the gap. The CDR3: CASSYSREQPQHF. The CDR3 DNA sequence: TGTGCCAGCAGTTACTCTCGCGAACAGCCCCAGCATTTT.

The sample holds many counts of this clonotype. The J gene is TRBJ1-1, the V gene TRBV30; the D is unclear. Germline V lookup: CDR1 GTSNPN, CDR2 SVGIG (reference sequence). The CDR3 spans 11 residues. Deletions cut 3 bases from V and 6 bases from J, with 8 bases between. CDR3: CAWRGVAEAFF. The CDR3 DNA reads TGTGCCTGGAGGGGAGTCGCTGAAGCTTTCTTT.

In this sample, this clonotype turned up many times. The chain employs TRBV6-2 or TRBV6-3 and TRBJ2-6; D unresolved. The V end was cut by 6 bases, the J end by 0 bases, with 12 bases between. Germline loops: CDR1 MNHEY, CDR2 SVGEGT. There are 16 residues in the CDR3. The CDR3 spells CASRPDGLSGANVLTF. CDR3 nucleotide sequence: TGTGCCAGCAGACCAGACGGGCTCTCTGGGGCCAACGTCCTGACTTTC.

This clonotype was seen repeatedly, ten times or more. This chain joins TRBV6-2 or TRBV6-3 and TRBJ2-5; TRBD2 aligns across 10 bases. Looked up from germline, CDR1 is MNHEY and CDR2 is SVGEGT. The length of the CDR3 is 16 residues. V shed 6 bases, J shed 5 bases, and the junction held 12 bases outside the gene matches. CDR3 residues: CASSRSSLAGWETQYF. The CDR3 DNA reads TGTGCCAGCAGCCGATCTTCACTAGCGGGGTGGGAGACCCAGTACTTC.

This clonotype has at least ten counts. CDR3 in DNA: TGCAGTGCGTCACCTTCCCCGGGACAGGGATGGGAGCAGTACTTC. It yields the protein CSASPSPGQGWEQYF. The chain has TRBV20-1 and TRBJ2-7, with 9 bases fitting TRBD1. Per germline, CDR1 DFQATT and CDR2 SNEGSKA (reference sequence). This CDR3 comprises 15 residues. J was trimmed by 7 bases and V by 6 bases; bases with no gene match: 16.

The table lists this clonotype with a count of one. The rearrangement links TRBV12-3 or TRBV12-4 to TRBJ2-5; 14 bases agree with TRBD2. The J segment lost 4 bases and the V segment lost 6 bases, leaving 10 bases of the junction unmatched. This CDR3 comprises 17 residues. The CDR3 protein is CASSSGLAGVSSETQYF. The CDR3 DNA sequence: TGTGCCAGCAGCTCGGGACTAGCGGGAGTAAGTTCAGAGACCCAGTACTTC.

The chain employs TRBV6-1 and TRBJ2-7, with 7 bases lining up with TRBD2. Germline V CDR1 and CDR2: MNHNS, SASEGT. The CDR3 length is 14 residues. After removal of 6 bases from V and 3 bases from J, the junction contained 8 bases not matched to a gene. DNA of the CDR3: TGTGCCAGCAGGGTCCGGCGGGAGCACTACGAGCAGTACTTC. It yields the protein CASRVRREHYEQYF.

This clonotype came up many times. The chain links TRBV3-1 to TRBJ2-4; TRBD2 is a possible D gene (5 bases). The CDR3 contains 13 residues. V lost 8 bases and J 3 bases, leaving 11 bases between the germline ends. Germline values: CDR1 LGHDT, CDR2 YNNKEL (reference sequence). For the CDR3, the DNA is TGTGCCAGCGGGGAGAGATACAAAAACATTCAGTACTTC. Translation: CASGERYKNIQYF.

This clonotype was picked up many times. The chain recombines TRBV6-1 with TRBJ2-5; TRBD1 aligns across 12 bases. Germline assignment: CDR1 MNHNS and CDR2 SASEGT. The ends lost 5 bases at V and 5 bases at J; junction bases unmatched: 6. This CDR3 region has 15 residues. CDR3 in DNA: TGTGCCAGCAGTCCCGGGACAGGGGGCTTGGAGACCCAGTACTTC. Its translation is CASSPGTGGLETQYF.

At least ten counts were recorded for this clonotype. V is TRBV24-1 and J is TRBJ2-2; D perhaps matches TRBD2 (6 bases). V lost 4 bases and J lost 4, with 12 bases in between. The CDR3 totals 15 residues. The germline gives CDR1 KGHDR, CDR2 SFDVKD. The CDR3 DNA is TGTGCCACCAGTGAGACTAGGGGATTCACCGGGGAGCTGTTTTTT. Encoded protein: CATSETRGFTGELFF.

This clonotype was recorded many times. The chain recombines TRBV19 with TRBJ1-1; the match to TRBD1 covers 8 bases. The CDR3 spans 14 residues. The junction had 8 bases not matched to a gene; V was cut back by 10 bases and J by 1 base. Germline assignment: CDR1 LNHDA and CDR2 SQIVND (reference sequence). The CDR3 loop reads CATETGTGNTEAFF. CDR3 nucleotide sequence: TGTGCCACTGAGACCGGGACAGGGAACACTGAAGCTTTCTTT.

This clonotype appeared many times. The rearrangement joins TRBV12-3 or TRBV12-4 to TRBJ2-5; D gene ambiguous. Trimming took off 5 bases at V and 1 base at J, with 11 bases between the two ends. The CDR3 has 14 amino acids. In DNA, the CDR3 is TGTGCCAGCAGTGGCCGGGTCTTCCAAGAGACCCAGTACTTC. It is translated as CASSGRVFQETQYF.

The sample holds many counts of this clonotype. The V and J genes are TRBV5-1 and TRBJ2-2; 9 nucleotides align to TRBD2. The V gene's germline CDR1 is SGHRS and CDR2 YFSETQ. This CDR3 spans 15 amino acids. Trimming at V came to 4 bases and at J to 0 bases, leaving 1 base not matched to a gene. The CDR3 sequence is CASSASGTNTGELFF. The DNA for the CDR3 is TGCGCCAGCAGCGCTAGCGGGACGAACACCGGGGAGCTGTTTTTT.

The V gene is TRBV9, the J gene TRBJ2-2, with D tentatively TRBD2 (5 bases). From germline, CDR1 is SGDLS and CDR2 YYNGEE. The CDR3 has 15 residues. Trimming cost V 0 bases and J 6 bases, with 12 bases left between them. The CDR3 DNA reads TGTGCCAGCAGCGTAGAACCAAGGAGGTCCGGGGAGCTGTTTTTT. It is translated as CASSVEPRRSGELFF.